Shown below are 21 T cell receptor beta chains from a single sample sequenced in a study of T cell responses to AZD1222 COVID-19 vaccine. Clones were sequenced by immunoSEQ multiplex PCR, and TCRdb holds only the in-frame ones, with some missing. The data show more than 95,000 clones, about nine tenths seen once. Sequencing was performed on peripheral blood, taken on day 0 of AZD1222 vaccination. These receptors originate from an adult in good health.

V and J are TRBV7-2 and TRBJ2-7, with D tentatively TRBD2 (7 bases). The CDR3 runs 15 residues. Trimming took off 4 bases at V and 3 bases at J, with 16 bases between the two ends. Germline-derived CDR1 and CDR2 are SGHTA and FQGNSA. The CDR3: CASSSRGGGLYEQYF. In DNA form, the CDR3 reads TGTGCCAGCAGCTCGCGTGGGGGGGGGCTCTACGAGCAGTACTTC.

The chain carries TRBV29-1 and TRBJ2-2, with D maybe TRBD2 (6 bases). The germline CDR1 and CDR2 sequences are SQVTM and ANQGSEA. The germline V and J ends were trimmed by 5 bases and 6 bases, with 13 bases remaining between them. This CDR3 has 13 amino acids. The CDR3 protein is CSVLAGTAGELFF. The CDR3 DNA is TGCAGCGTTTTGGCGGGAACGGCCGGGGAGCTGTTTTTT.

This chain uses TRBV13 with TRBJ2-7; the match to TRBD2 covers 7 bases. In germline, CDR1 is PRHDT, CDR2 FYEKMQ (reference sequence). The J segment lost 3 bases and the V segment lost 0 bases, leaving 2 bases of the junction unmatched. The CDR3 sequence is 14 residues long. In DNA form, the CDR3 reads TGTGCCAGCAGCTTAGGGCTAGCGGACTACGAGCAGTACTTC. Translating it yields CASSLGLADYEQYF.

This clone was observed once. The J gene is TRBJ1-5, the V gene TRBV24-1; a weak D match, TRBD1 (5 bases). The CDR3 loop spans 14 amino acids. Per the germline V gene, CDR1 is KGHDR and CDR2 is SFDVKD. V was cut by 4 bases and J by 5 bases, with 11 bases left in between. As DNA, the CDR3 is TGTGCCACCAGTGACCCGGGACGTTATCAGCCCCAGCATTTT. This sequence encodes CATSDPGRYQPQHF.

The chain has TRBV27 and TRBJ2-7; tentative D call: TRBD1 (5 bases). Trimming removed 3 bases at V and 6 bases at J, with 12 bases between. Germline V gene lookup returns CDR1 MNHEY and CDR2 SMNVEV (reference sequence). This CDR3 has 13 residues. The CDR3 sequence: CASSLGQGIEQYF. CDR3 DNA sequence: TGTGCCAGCAGTTTGGGGCAGGGCATCGAGCAGTACTTC.

The chain is built from TRBV5-1 and TRBJ2-5; TRBD1 aligns across 10 bases. After removal of 6 bases from V and 4 bases from J, the junction contained 6 bases not matched to a gene. Germline CDR1 SGHRS, CDR2 YFSETQ. The CDR3 has 14 residues. CDR3 sequence (DNA): TGCGCCAGCACCTCGGGACAGGGGAGAGAGACCCAGTACTTC. It translates to CASTSGQGRETQYF. Full variable domain (remainder filled in from reference TRBV5-1 and TRBJ2-5): KAGVTQTPRYLIKTRGQQVTLSCSPISGHRSVSWYQQTPGQGLQFLFEYFSETQRNKGNFPGRFSGRQFSNSRSEMNVSTLELGDSALYLCASTSGQGRETQYFGPGTRLLVL.

The chain recombines TRBV2 with TRBJ2-1; possible D gene TRBD1, 6 bases. Between the trimmed V and J ends, which lost 7 bases and 2 bases, there was a span of 15 bases. Germline V gives CDR1 SNHLY, CDR2 FYNNEI. CDR3 length: 15 amino acids. This CDR3 is CASNGGATPYNEQFF. Written as DNA, the CDR3 is TGTGCCAGCAATGGGGGCGCGACCCCCTACAATGAGCAGTTCTTC.

The chain employs TRBV11-2 and TRBJ1-3, with D possibly matching TRBD1 (6 bases). Germline V lookup: CDR1 SGHAT, CDR2 FQNNGV. This CDR3 is built from 16 residues. V lost 5 bases, J lost 3 bases, and 17 bases lay in between. The CDR3 nucleotides read TGTGCCAGCAGCCCCCACGGACAGCCTGGTGGAAACACCATATATTTT. Its protein product is CASSPHGQPGGNTIYF.

The chain links TRBV5-1 to TRBJ2-5; tentatively, D is TRBD1 (5 bases). The CDR3 consists of 14 residues. Germline CDR1 SGHRS, CDR2 YFSETQ. Trimming shortened V by 3 bases and J by 0 bases, and 9 bases separated the two germline ends. The CDR3 spells CASSSRTHQETQYF. The CDR3 nucleotides read TGCGCCAGCAGCTCGCGGACACACCAAGAGACCCAGTACTTC.

CDR3 region: CASSLFLAGVTEQYF. The CDR3 bases are TGTGCCAGCAGTTTATTCTTGGCGGGAGTAACGGAGCAGTACTTC. V usage is TRBV27 and J usage is TRBJ2-7, with 7 bases fitting TRBD2. J gave up 7 bases and V 1 base, and 10 bases lay outside the gene matches. The CDR3 extends over 15 amino acids. CDR1 is MNHEY and CDR2 is SMNVEV in the germline V gene (reference sequence).

V usage is TRBV19 and J usage is TRBJ2-2; D is perhaps TRBD2 (5 bases). This CDR3 has 14 amino acids. The V end lost 2 bases, the J end lost 4 bases, and 8 bases lay between the germline ends. Germline assignment: CDR1 LNHDA and CDR2 SQIVND (reference sequence). CDR3 DNA sequence: TGTGCCAGTAGTATACTTGGAGGCACCGGGGAGCTGTTTTTT. Translating gives CASSILGGTGELFF. The full variable domain, in which reference TRBV19 and TRBJ2-2 provide the parts outside the CDR3, is DGGITQSPKYLFRKEGQNVTLSCEQNLNHDAMYWYRQDPGQGLRLIYYSQIVNDFQKGDIAEGYSVSREKKESFPLTVTSAQKNPTAFYLCASSILGGTGELFFGEGSRLTVL.

The chain employs TRBV9 and TRBJ2-3, with 9 bases matching TRBD2. Looked up from germline, CDR1 is SGDLS and CDR2 is YYNGEE. The CDR3 length is 16 residues. Trimming removed 0 bases from V and 6 bases from J; junction bases left unmatched: 8. DNA for the CDR3: TGTGCCAGCAGCGTAGATAACGCGGGAGGGTTGGATACGCAGTATTTT. Its protein product is CASSVDNAGGLDTQYF.

This chain's CDR3 is CASSPAINQPQHF. The CDR3 DNA reads TGTGCCAGCTCACCAGCTATTAATCAGCCCCAGCATTTT. The chain has TRBV18 and TRBJ1-5; no definite D call. The CDR3 contains 13 residues. V lost 2 bases and J 4 bases, leaving 6 bases between the germline ends. Germline V CDR1 and CDR2: KGHSH, LQKENI.

The rearrangement joins TRBV7-2 to TRBJ1-1; perhaps TRBD1 as D (6 bases). There are 14 residues in the CDR3. The V gene lost 6 bases and the J gene lost 5 bases, with 16 bases spanning the gap. The germline V gene encodes CDR1 SGHTA and CDR2 FQGNSA. For the CDR3, the DNA is TGTGCCAGCAGGACGGTCGGGGGGCGGACTGAAGCTTTCTTT. Its translation is CASRTVGGRTEAFF.

The chain is built from TRBV3-1 (or the pseudogene TRBV3-2) and TRBJ1-2; 7 nucleotides align to TRBD1. CDR3 size: 14 residues. In germline, CDR1 is LGHDT, CDR2 YNNKEL (reference sequence). V lost 6 bases, J lost 2 bases, and 6 bases stayed unmatched. The CDR3 protein is CASSGQGENYGYTF. The CDR3 nucleotides read TGTGCCAGCAGTGGGCAGGGGGAAAACTATGGCTACACCTTC.

The chain joins TRBV5-6 to TRBJ1-5; D remains ambiguous. Germline V gene data show CDR1 as SGHDT and CDR2 as YYEEEE. The CDR3 runs 13 residues. Trimming stripped 2 bases from V and 2 bases from J, with 5 bases between. The CDR3 spells CASSFSGNQPQHF. DNA for the CDR3: TGTGCCAGCAGCTTCTCCGGCAATCAGCCCCAGCATTTT.

The chain uses TRBV7-2 and TRBJ2-1; unclear D gene. With 1 base removed from V and 5 bases from J, the gap between germline ends came to 12 bases. CDR3 length equals 15 residues. CDR1 is SGHTA and CDR2 is FQGNSA in the germline V gene. CDR3 bases: TGTGCCAGCAGCTTAGAGAGACTTGAAAACAATGAGCAGTTCTTC. Protein sequence: CASSLERLENNEQFF.

The V and J genes are TRBV6-2 or TRBV6-3 and TRBJ1-5, with D possibly matching TRBD1 (5 bases). The CDR3 runs 13 residues. Between the trimmed V and J ends, which lost 11 bases and 5 bases, there was a span of 16 bases. Germline V gene lookup returns CDR1 MNHEY and CDR2 SVGEGT. This chain's CDR3 is CACRPGPYQPQHF. CDR3 sequence (DNA): TGTGCCTGCCGCCCGGGACCCTATCAGCCCCAGCATTTT.

The chain couples TRBV11-2 to TRBJ2-1; TRBD2 agrees at 9 bases. The germline gives CDR1 SGHAT, CDR2 FQNNGV. V shed 5 bases, J shed 0 bases, and the junction held 5 bases outside the gene matches. The CDR3 totals 16 residues. Written as DNA, the CDR3 is TGTGCCAGCAGCCACGGACTAGCGAGCTCCTACAATGAGCAGTTCTTC. It specifies CASSHGLASSYNEQFF.

This chain uses TRBV5-1 with TRBJ2-7; D not resolved. Per the germline V gene, CDR1 is SGHRS and CDR2 is YFSETQ. The CDR3 is 11 amino acids. Trimming shortened V by 3 bases and J by 2 bases, and 3 bases separated the two germline ends. CDR3 residues: CASSSAYEQYF. The CDR3, as DNA: TGCGCCAGCAGCTCGGCCTACGAGCAGTACTTC. Full variable domain (remainder filled in from reference TRBV5-1 and TRBJ2-7): KAGVTQTPRYLIKTRGQQVTLSCSPISGHRSVSWYQQTPGQGLQFLFEYFSETQRNKGNFPGRFSGRQFSNSRSEMNVSTLELGDSALYLCASSSAYEQYFGPGTRLTVT.

Only a few counts were recorded for this clone. The chain employs TRBV19 and TRBJ1-2; 7 bases agree with TRBD1. CDR1 is LNHDA, CDR2 SQIVND, per germline (reference sequence). J was trimmed by 4 bases and V by 9 bases; bases with no gene match: 5. This CDR3 has 12 amino acids. This chain's CDR3 is CASRTGPYGYTF. CDR3 bases: TGTGCCAGCAGGACAGGCCCCTATGGCTACACCTTC.